This T cell receptor (beta chain) is drawn from a study of blood T cell repertoires in COVID-19. Here immunoSEQ multiplex PCR was the method, and the copy in TCRdb shows in-frame clones only, minus some. The sample includes some 200,000 clones, 88% of them seen just once. For recovered donors of Cohort 3, there were two negative PCRs, clearance, or symptom resolution. This receptor was identified in a woman aged 25 to 45 who had recovered from COVID-19. Sequencing was performed on PBMCs or T cells enriched from blood (not recorded which).

The CDR3 coding sequence is TGTGCCGCCGCGACTATCTCTGGAAACACCATATATTTT. Translating gives CAAATISGNTIYF. The chain uses TRBV19 and TRBJ1-3; no definite D call. V was pared by 11 bases and J by 0 bases, with 11 bases between. Germline assignment: CDR1 LNHDA and CDR2 SQIVND (reference sequence). The CDR3 is made up of 13 amino acids.